This T cell receptor beta chain appears in the sequencing data of a study of control samples from healthy donors and cancer patients. The table came from immunoSEQ multiplex PCR; TCRdb's copy has only in-frame clones and leaves some out. This table has roughly 43,000 clones, around 94% appearing once. CDR1 and CDR2 (germline): LGHNA, YNFKEQ. The CDR3 sequence is 13 residues long. V was cut by 1 base and J by 7 bases, with 8 bases left in between. The gene calls are TRBV4-2 and TRBJ2-1, with unresolved D. The sequence derives from a man aged 55 to 70 in good health. The sequencing sample was made of blood. CDR3 sequence reads: CASSQVSSNEQFF. The CDR3 nucleotides read TGTGCCAGCAGCCAAGTTTCCAGTAATGAGCAGTTCTTC.